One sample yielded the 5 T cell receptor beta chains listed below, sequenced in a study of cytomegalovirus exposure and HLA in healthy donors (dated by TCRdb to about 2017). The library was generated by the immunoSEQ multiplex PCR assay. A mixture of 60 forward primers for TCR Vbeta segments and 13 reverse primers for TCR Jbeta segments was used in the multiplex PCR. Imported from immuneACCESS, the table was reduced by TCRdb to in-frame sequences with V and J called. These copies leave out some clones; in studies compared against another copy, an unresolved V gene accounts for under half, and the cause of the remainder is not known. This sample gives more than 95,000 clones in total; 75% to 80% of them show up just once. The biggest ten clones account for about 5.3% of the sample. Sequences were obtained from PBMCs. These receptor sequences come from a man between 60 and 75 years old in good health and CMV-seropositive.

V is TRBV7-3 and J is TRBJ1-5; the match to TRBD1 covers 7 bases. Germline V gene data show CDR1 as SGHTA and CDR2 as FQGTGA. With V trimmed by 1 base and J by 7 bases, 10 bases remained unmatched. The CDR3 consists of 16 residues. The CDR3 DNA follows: TGTGCCAGCAGCTTAAGGTACAGGGGAGGAGGGCAGCCCCAGCATTTT. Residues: CASSLRYRGGGQPQHF.

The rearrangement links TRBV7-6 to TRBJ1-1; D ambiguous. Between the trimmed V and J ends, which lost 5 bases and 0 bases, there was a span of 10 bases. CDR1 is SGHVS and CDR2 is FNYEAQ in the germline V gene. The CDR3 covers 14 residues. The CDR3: CASSPAGMNTEAFF. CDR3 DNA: TGTGCCAGCAGCCCCGCGGGCATGAACACTGAAGCTTTCTTT.

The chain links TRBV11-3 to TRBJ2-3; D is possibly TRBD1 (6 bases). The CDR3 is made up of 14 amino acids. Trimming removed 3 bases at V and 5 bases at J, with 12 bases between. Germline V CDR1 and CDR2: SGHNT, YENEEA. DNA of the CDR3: TGTGCCAGCAGCTTTAGCAGGGGTGGAGATACGCAGTATTTT. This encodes CASSFSRGGDTQYF.

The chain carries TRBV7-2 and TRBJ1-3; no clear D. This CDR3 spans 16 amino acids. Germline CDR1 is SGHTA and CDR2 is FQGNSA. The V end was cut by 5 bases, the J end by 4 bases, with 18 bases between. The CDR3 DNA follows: TGTGCCAGCAGCACAACTGGTGGGAGCCTGGGAAACACCATATATTTT. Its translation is CASSTTGGSLGNTIYF.

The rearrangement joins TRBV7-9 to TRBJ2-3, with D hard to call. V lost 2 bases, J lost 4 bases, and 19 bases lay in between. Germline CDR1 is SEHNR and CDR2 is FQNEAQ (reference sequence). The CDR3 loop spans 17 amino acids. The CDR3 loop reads CASSLSAGTLYPDTQYF. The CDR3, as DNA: TGTGCCAGCAGCTTATCCGCAGGAACACTTTACCCAGATACGCAGTATTTT.